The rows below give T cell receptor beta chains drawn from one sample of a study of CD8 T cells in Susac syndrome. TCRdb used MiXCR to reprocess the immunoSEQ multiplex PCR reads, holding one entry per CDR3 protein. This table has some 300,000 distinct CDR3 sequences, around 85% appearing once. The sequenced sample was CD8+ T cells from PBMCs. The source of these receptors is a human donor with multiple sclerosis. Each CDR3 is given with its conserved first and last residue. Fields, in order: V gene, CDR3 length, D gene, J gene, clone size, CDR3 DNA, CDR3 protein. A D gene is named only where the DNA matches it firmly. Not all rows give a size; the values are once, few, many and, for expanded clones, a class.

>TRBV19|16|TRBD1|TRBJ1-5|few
TGTGCCAGTAGTCTTCAAGGGCAGGGGGGGAATCAGCCCCAGCATTTT
CASSLQGQGGNQPQHF
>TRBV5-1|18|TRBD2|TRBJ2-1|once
TGCGCCAGCAGCTTGCTTGGGACTAGCGGGAGTACCGACAATGAGCAGTTCTTC
CASSLLGTSGSTDNEQFF
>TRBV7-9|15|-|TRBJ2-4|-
TGTGCCAGCAGCACTCCAGGGTTAGCCAAAAACATTCAGTACTTC
CASSTPGLAKNIQYF
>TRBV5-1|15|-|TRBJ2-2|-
TGCGCCAGCAGCTTGGTGTCAGCGAACACCGGGGAGCTGTTTTTT
CASSLVSANTGELFF
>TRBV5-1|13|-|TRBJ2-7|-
TGCGCCAGCAGCTGGAGAATCGGGGACGAGCAGTACTTC
CASSWRIGDEQYF
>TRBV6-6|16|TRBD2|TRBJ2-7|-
TGTGCCAGCAGTTACCCCACTAGCGGGAGTCTCAACGAGCAGTACTTC
CASSYPTSGSLNEQYF
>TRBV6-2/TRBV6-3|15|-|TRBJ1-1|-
TGTGCCAGCAGTTACTCGACTTACGTTGCGACTGAAGCTTTCTTT
CASSYSTYVATEAFF
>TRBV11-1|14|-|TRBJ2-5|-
TGTGCCAGCAGCTTATCGGCGCCTCAAGAGACCCAGTACTTC
CASSLSAPQETQYF
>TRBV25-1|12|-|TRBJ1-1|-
TGTGCCAGCAGCCATCTGAACACTGAAGCTTTCTTT
CASSHLNTEAFF
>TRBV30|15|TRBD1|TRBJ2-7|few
TGTGCCTGGACCATTGACAGGGGGCAGGTGTACGAGCAGTACTTC
CAWTIDRGQVYEQYF
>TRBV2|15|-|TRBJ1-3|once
TGTGCCAGCAGTCCCCCAACCGACTCTGGAAACACCATATATTTT
CASSPPTDSGNTIYF
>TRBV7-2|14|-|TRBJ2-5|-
TGTGCCAGCAGCCCCAGGGACTCCAGAGAGACCCAGTACTTC
CASSPRDSRETQYF
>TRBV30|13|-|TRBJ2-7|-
TGTGCCTGGACACCCAACGGAGGCCACGAGCAGTACTTC
CAWTPNGGHEQYF
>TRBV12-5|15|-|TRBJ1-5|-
TGTGCTAGTGGTTTGGTACTCAGGAAAAATCAGCCCCAGCATTTT
CASGLVLRKNQPQHF
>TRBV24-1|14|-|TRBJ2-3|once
TGTGCCACCAGTGGGCCAGGGGAGGTGGATACGCAGTATTTT
CATSGPGEVDTQYF
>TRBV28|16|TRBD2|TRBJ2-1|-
TGTGCCAGCAGGCTTCCGTCTAGCGGCAACGTTAATGAGCAGTTCTTC
CASRLPSSGNVNEQFF
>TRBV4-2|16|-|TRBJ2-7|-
TGTGCCAGCAGCCAAGCAGGGGGGGAGACATCCTACGAGCAGTACTTC
CASSQAGGETSYEQYF
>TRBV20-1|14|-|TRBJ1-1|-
TGCAGTGCTAGACCAAGGACGGCTGAAACTGAAGCTTTCTTT
CSARPRTAETEAFF
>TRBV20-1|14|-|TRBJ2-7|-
TGCAGTGCTAGATGGCGCGTCTGGGGAAACGAGCAGTACTTC
CSARWRVWGNEQYF
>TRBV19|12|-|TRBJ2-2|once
TGTGCCGGCCTTAGGGCAAACGGGGAGCTGTTTTTT
CAGLRANGELFF
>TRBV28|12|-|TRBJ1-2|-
TGTGCCATTCGGACAGCGGTCTATGGCTACACCTTC
CAIRTAVYGYTF
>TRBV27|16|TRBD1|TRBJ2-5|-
TGTGCCAGCAGGGCGCATCCGACAGGGAACCAAGAGACCCAGTATTTC
CASRAHPTGNQETQYF
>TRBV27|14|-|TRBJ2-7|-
TGTGCCAGCAGACCAGACGGATCCGTTTACGAGCAGTACTTC
CASRPDGSVYEQYF
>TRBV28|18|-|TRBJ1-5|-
TGTGCCAGCAGAAAGCTCGACAGTTGGACCTATAGCAATCAGCCCCAGCATTTT
CASRKLDSWTYSNQPQHF
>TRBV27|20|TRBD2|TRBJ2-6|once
TGTGCCAGCAGTTTAATCGCCACTAGCGGGGCCGGCTCTGGGGCCAACGTCCTGACTTTC
CASSLIATSGAGSGANVLTF
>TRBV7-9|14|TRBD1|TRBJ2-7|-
TGTGCCAGCAGCAGCCGGGACAGGGGGGTCGAGCAGTACTTC
CASSSRDRGVEQYF
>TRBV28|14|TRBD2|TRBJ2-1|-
TGTGCCAGCAGTTTACTAGCGGGAGTGCTTGAGCAGTTCTTC
CASSLLAGVLEQFF